Below are 9 T cell receptor beta chains sequenced from a single sample in a study of cytomegalovirus exposure and HLA in healthy donors (TCRdb year 2017). Libraries were constructed by the immunoSEQ multiplex PCR assay. This immuneACCESS table, as held by TCRdb, lists in-frame sequences with V and J called but not all clones. Of the missing ones, under half trace to an unresolved V gene in checked studies; the others have no known cause. The sample table shows roughly 200,000 clones, and 80% to 85% are seen once. Less than 1.5% of the sample is taken by the ten largest. The sequencing sample was made of PBMCs. The receptors derive from a woman in her 30s in good health and CMV-seronegative.

V gene TRBV5-6 combines with J gene TRBJ2-5, with 7 bases lining up with TRBD1. The germline gives CDR1 SGHDT, CDR2 YYEEEE. J lost 5 bases, V lost 4 bases, and 2 bases had no gene match. The CDR3 spans 12 residues. The CDR3 loop reads CASSGGQETQYF. The CDR3 DNA sequence: TGTGCCAGCAGCGGGGGACAGGAGACCCAGTACTTC.

The chain carries TRBV28 and TRBJ1-4; D perhaps matches TRBD1 (6 bases). Germline values: CDR1 MDHEN, CDR2 SYDVKM. This CDR3 spans 16 amino acids. Trimming pared 6 bases from V and 5 bases from J, leaving 19 bases between. In DNA form, the CDR3 reads TGTGCCAGCAGCATAAAGGGGGTTTGGGGGAATGAAAAACTGTTTTTT. Translation: CASSIKGVWGNEKLFF. The entire variable domain, with the rest obtained from reference TRBV28 and TRBJ1-4, is as follows: DVKVTQSSRYLVKRTGEKVFLECVQDMDHENMFWYRQDPGLGLRLIYFSYDVKMKEKGDIPEGYSVSREKKERFSLILESASTNQTSMYLCASSIKGVWGNEKLFFGSGTQLSVL.

J is TRBJ2-7 and V is TRBV6-5; 10 bases line up with TRBD2. The ends lost 7 bases at V and 2 bases at J; junction bases unmatched: 8. The germline V gene encodes CDR1 MNHEY and CDR2 SVGAGI. The CDR3 is 15 amino acids. The CDR3 DNA reads TGTGCCAGCAAAACCGGGACTAGCGTGGCCTACGAGCAGTACTTC. This sequence encodes CASKTGTSVAYEQYF.

This chain connects TRBV6-1 to TRBJ1-6; 8 positions match TRBD1. Germline V gene lookup returns CDR1 MNHNS and CDR2 SASEGT. The V gene end was trimmed by 7 bases and the J gene end by 7 bases; junction bases not matched to a gene: 3. The CDR3 extends over 13 amino acids. DNA for the CDR3: TGTGCCAGCATCAGACAGGGGAATTCACCCCTCCACTTT. This sequence encodes CASIRQGNSPLHF.

The sample holds a few counts of this clone. The chain links TRBV7-2 to TRBJ1-1; the D is unclear. Per germline, CDR1 SGHTA and CDR2 FQGNSA. This CDR3 has 11 amino acids. The V and J ends lost 3 bases and 4 bases respectively, with 3 bases between them. The CDR3 sequence: CASSFRTEAFF. In nucleotides, the CDR3 is TGTGCCAGCAGCTTTCGCACTGAAGCTTTCTTT.

This sequence joins TRBV28 and TRBJ2-7; 9 positions match TRBD1. CDR3 size: 15 residues. CDR1 and CDR2 (germline): MDHEN, SYDVKM. V lost 6 bases to trimming and J lost 2 bases; unmatched junction nucleotides: 8. The DNA for the CDR3 is TGTGCCAGCAGCCGAGGACAGGGGTCAACCTACGAGCAGTACTTC. It specifies CASSRGQGSTYEQYF.

In nucleotides, the CDR3 is TGCGCCAGCGGGCTTACATACAGGGGTAGGAAGAACACTGAAGCTTTCTTT. This codes for CASGLTYRGRKNTEAFF. The chain uses TRBV5-1 and TRBJ1-1, with 7 nucleotides matching TRBD1. Trimming took 7 bases from V and 1 from J; bases not matched to a gene: 16. The CDR3 totals 17 residues. Germline V gene sequence: CDR1 SGHRS, CDR2 YFSETQ.

V and J are TRBV11-2 and TRBJ2-5; TRBD2 aligns across 8 bases. This CDR3 spans 15 amino acids. The germline V gene encodes CDR1 SGHAT and CDR2 FQNNGV. V shed 4 bases, J shed 4 bases, and the junction held 8 bases outside the gene matches. Written as DNA, the CDR3 is TGTGCCAGCAGCTCACTAGCGGTTGCGACAGAGACCCAGTACTTC. It translates to CASSSLAVATETQYF.

This clone was seen a handful of times. The chain couples TRBV5-4 to TRBJ2-2; 13 nucleotides agree with TRBD2. Trimming cost V 4 bases and J 7 bases; bases outside gene matches: 4. Germline V gene lookup returns CDR1 SGHNT and CDR2 YYREEE (reference sequence). This CDR3 spans 15 amino acids. CDR3: CASSKGTSGVGELFF. Here the CDR3 DNA reads TGTGCCAGCAGCAAAGGGACTAGCGGGGTCGGGGAGCTGTTTTTT.